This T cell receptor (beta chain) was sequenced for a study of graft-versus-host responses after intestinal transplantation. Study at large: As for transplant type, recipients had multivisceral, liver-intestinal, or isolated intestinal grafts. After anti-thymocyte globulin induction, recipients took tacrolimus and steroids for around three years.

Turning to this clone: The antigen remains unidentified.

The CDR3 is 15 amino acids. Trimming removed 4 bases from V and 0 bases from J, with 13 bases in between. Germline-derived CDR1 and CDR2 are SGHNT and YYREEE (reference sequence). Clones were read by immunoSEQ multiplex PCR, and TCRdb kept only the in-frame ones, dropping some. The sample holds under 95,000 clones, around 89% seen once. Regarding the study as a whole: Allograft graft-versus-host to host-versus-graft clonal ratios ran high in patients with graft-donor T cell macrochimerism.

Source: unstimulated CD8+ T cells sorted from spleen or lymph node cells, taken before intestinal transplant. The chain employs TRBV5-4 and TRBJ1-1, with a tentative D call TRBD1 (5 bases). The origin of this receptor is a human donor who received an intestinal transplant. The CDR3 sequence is CASSHETEVNTEAFF. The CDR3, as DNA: TGTGCCAGCAGCCATGAGACAGAAGTGAACACTGAAGCTTTCTTT.